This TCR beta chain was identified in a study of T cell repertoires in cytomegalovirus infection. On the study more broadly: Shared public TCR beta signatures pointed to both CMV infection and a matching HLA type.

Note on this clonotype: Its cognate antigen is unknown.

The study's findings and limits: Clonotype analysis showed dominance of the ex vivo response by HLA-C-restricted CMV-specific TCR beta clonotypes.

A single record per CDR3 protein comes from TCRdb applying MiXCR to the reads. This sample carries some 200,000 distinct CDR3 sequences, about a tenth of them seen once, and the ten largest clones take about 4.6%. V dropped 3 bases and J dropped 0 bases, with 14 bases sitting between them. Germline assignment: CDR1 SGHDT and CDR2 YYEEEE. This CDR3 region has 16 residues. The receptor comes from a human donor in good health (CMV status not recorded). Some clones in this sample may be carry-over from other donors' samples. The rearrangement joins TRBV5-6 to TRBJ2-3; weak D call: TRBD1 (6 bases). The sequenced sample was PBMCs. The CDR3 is CASSWWGHSSTDTQYF. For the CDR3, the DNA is TGTGCCAGCAGCTGGTGGGGGCACTCTAGCACAGATACGCAGTATTTT. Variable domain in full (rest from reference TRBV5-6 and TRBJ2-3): DAGVTQSPTHLIKTRGQQVTLRCSPKSGHDTVSWYQQALGQGPQFIFQYYEEEERQRGNFPDRFSGHQFPNYSSELNVNALLLGDSALYLCASSWWGHSSTDTQYFGPGTRLTVL.